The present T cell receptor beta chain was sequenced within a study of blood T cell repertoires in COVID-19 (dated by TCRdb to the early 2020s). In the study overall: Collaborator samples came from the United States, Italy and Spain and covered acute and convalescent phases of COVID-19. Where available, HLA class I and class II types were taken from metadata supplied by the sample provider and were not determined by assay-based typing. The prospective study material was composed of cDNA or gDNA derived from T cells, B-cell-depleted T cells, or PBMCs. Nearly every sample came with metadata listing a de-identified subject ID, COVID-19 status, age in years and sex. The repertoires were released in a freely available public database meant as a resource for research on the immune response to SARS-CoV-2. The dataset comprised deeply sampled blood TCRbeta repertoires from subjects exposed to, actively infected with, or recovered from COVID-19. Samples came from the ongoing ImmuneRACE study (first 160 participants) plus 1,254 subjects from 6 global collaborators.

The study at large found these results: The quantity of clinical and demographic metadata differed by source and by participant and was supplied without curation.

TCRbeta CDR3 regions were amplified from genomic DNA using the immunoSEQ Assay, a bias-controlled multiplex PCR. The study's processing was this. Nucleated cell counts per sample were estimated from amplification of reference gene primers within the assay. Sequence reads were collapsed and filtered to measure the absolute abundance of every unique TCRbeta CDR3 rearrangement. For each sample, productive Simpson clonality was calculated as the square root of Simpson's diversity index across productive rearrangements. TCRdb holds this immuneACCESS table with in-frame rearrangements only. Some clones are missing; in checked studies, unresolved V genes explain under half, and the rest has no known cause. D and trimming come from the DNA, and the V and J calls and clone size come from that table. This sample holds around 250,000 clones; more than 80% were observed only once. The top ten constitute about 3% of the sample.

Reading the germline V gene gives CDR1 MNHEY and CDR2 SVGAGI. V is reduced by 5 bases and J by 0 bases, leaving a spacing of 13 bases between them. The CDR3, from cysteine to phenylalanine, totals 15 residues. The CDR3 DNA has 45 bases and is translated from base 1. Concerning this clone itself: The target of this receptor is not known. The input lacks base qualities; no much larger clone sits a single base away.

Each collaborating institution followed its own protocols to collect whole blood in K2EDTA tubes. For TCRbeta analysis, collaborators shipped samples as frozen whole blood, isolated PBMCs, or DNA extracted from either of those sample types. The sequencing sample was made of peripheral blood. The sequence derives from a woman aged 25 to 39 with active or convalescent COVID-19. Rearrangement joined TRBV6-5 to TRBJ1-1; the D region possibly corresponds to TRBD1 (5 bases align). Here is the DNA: TGTGCCAGCAGTCAACGGGGGGGATTGAACACTGAAGCTTTCTTT. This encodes CASSQRGGLNTEAFF.